The rows below give T cell receptor beta chains drawn from one sample of a study of cytomegalovirus exposure and HLA in healthy donors. TCRdb's copy holds only in-frame clones and misses some; the assay was immunoSEQ multiplex PCR. The data show 130,000 to 150,000 clones, around 80% seen once. Sequencing was carried out using PBMCs. These receptors were collected from a female donor in good health and CMV-seronegative. CDR3s include the opening cysteine and the closing phenylalanine or tryptophan.

TRBJ1-2	TRBV9	CASSATGHYGYTF
TRBJ2-2	TRBV5-4	CASSQGLAGDFTGELFF
TRBJ1-1	TRBV19	CASSMGRATTEAFF
TRBJ2-1	TRBV5-8	CASSALGGHEQFF
TRBJ1-1	TRBV6-5	CASLRGSEAFF
TRBJ2-3	TRBV4-1	CASSQVALAGGTDTQYF
TRBJ2-2	TRBV9	CASSARRTGVNTGELFF
TRBJ2-5	TRBV11-1	CASRFNDQETQYF
TRBJ1-5	TRBV19	CASSPPGGSQPQHF
TRBJ2-7	TRBV5-4	CASSSPTGTRSSYEQYF
TRBJ1-2	TRBV29-1	CSATRLGQGTNYGYTF
TRBJ2-5	TRBV10-3	CATKREGSQETQYF
TRBJ1-1	TRBV6-1	CASSPTPDRYEAFF
TRBJ2-7	TRBV19	CASSISTGQPYEQYF
TRBJ2-1	TRBV10-2	CASSDELRGFF
TRBJ2-2	TRBV2	CASSENLSPYTGELFF
TRBJ2-7	TRBV10-2	CATWETSDEQYF
TRBJ2-1	TRBV15	CATSRVNGRANEQFF
TRBJ2-3	TRBV7-2	CASSFWRGGPGTDTQYF
.	TRBV28	CASRPTALQGTYEQYF
TRBJ1-3	TRBV7-2	CASSLSGGGGALGNTIYF
TRBJ2-7	TRBV5-1	CASSLGGTGVPEQYF
TRBJ2-7	TRBV7-6	CASSLDDLGGSYEQYF
TRBJ2-2	TRBV2	CASSLGGNTGELFF
TRBJ1-2	TRBV9	CASSRTDSTYGYTF
TRBJ2-1	TRBV7-2	CASSLGSGSWDEQFF
TRBJ2-1	TRBV28	CASSPRYEQFF
TRBJ2-1	TRBV7-7	CASSLGWGQYNEQFF
TRBJ1-3	TRBV19	CASTEWGTGDTIYF
TRBJ2-5	TRBV7-9	CASSRRRQEQETQYF
TRBJ2-1	TRBV9	CASSVEIGGGLQGGEQFF
TRBJ2-3	TRBV30	CAWINQPLGTQYF
TRBJ2-7	TRBV4-1	CASSLGLAGVQSYEQYF
TRBJ2-5	TRBV5-5	CASSEGQAFLETQYF
TRBJ2-1	TRBV4-1	CASSQLTSGGIGEQFF
TRBJ2-2	TRBV9	CASSLGTVFGELFF
TRBJ1-2	TRBV28	CASSFGDRDNYGYTF
TRBJ1-1	TRBV7-9	CASSLGLGRNTEAFF
TRBJ1-5	TRBV15	CATGQGGLSNQPQHF
TRBJ2-7	TRBV6-1	CASRQGQVYEQYF
TRBJ1-4	TRBV27	CASRGTGIEKLFF
TRBJ1-6	TRBV6-5	CASSLPGVNSPLHF
TRBJ2-5	TRBV28	CASRKQGQETQYF
TRBJ1-6	TRBV19	CASSIVGQLNSPLHF
TRBJ2-7	TRBV6-1	CASSDNYEQYF
TRBJ2-3	TRBV29-1	CSVVGRERGTQYF
TRBJ2-1	TRBV7-2	CASSLGGGYNEQFF
TRBJ2-7	TRBV6-1	CASSEGGQSIYEQYF
TRBJ1-5	TRBV27	CASRPGQKSDGRNQPQHF
TRBJ1-5	TRBV6-5	CASAISTYLGPQHF
TRBJ2-7	TRBV7-9	CASSLSGTIGYEQYF
TRBJ2-2	TRBV5-1	CASTFLKLAANTGELFF